Sequencing of this T cell receptor beta chain was carried out in a study of preoperative IRX-2 immunotherapy in early breast cancer. Assay: immunoSEQ multiplex PCR; the TCRdb copy retains only in-frame clones and omits some. The data show approximately 34,000 clones, over 90% seen once. Treatment here: preoperative locoregional IRX-2 cytokine immunotherapy. This phase Ib study tested locoregional IRX-2 cytokine immunotherapy given before surgery. The TCR originated in a human donor with breast cancer. The specimen was obtained from a patient treated with IRX-2 immunotherapy.

The CDR3 reads CASSPSRGGTYNEQFF. The CDR3 nucleotides are TGTGCCAGCAGCCCCTCCCGGGGAGGCACCTACAATGAGCAGTTCTTC. The J gene is TRBJ2-1, the V gene TRBV7-9, with D maybe TRBD2 (6 bases). V lost 5 bases and J lost 2, with 16 bases in between. The CDR3 length is 16 residues. In germline, CDR1 is SEHNR, CDR2 FQNEAQ (reference sequence).